One sample yielded the 29 T cell receptor beta chains listed below, sequenced in a study of blood T cell repertoires in COVID-19 (dated by TCRdb to 2018 to 2021). Library creation used the immunoSEQ multiplex PCR assay. TCRdb took this table from immuneACCESS and kept in-frame rearrangements with V and J called. Such tables lack part of the clones; where checked against another copy, unresolved V genes explain under half of the gap, and the rest is unexplained. The sample records about 140,000 clones, 70% to 90% of which are singletons. The ten largest account for roughly 3.5% of the sample. Material for sequencing was PBMCs or T cells enriched from blood (not recorded which). These receptors originate from a woman between 50 and 59 years old with acute COVID-19.

This rearrangement joins TRBV11-2 to TRBJ2-7, with TRBD1 identical over 12 bases. CDR1 SGHAT and CDR2 FQNNGV come from the germline V gene. The CDR3 is 15 residues long. V shed 6 bases and J 7 bases; nucleotides not matched to a gene: 10. CDR3 loop: CASRPPGQGAEEQYF. For the CDR3, the DNA is TGTGCCAGCAGGCCTCCGGGACAGGGGGCAGAAGAGCAGTACTTC.

This chain connects TRBV25-1 to TRBJ1-5; D is unclear. The CDR3 is 14 residues long. The germline V and J ends were trimmed by 1 base and 5 bases, with 9 bases remaining between them. Germline lookup yields CDR1 MGHDK and CDR2 SYGVNS. CDR3 DNA sequence: TGTGCCAGCAGTGAATCGGGAGGTTATCAGCCCCAGCATTTT. This encodes CASSESGGYQPQHF.

The chain joins TRBV6-5 to TRBJ2-1; TRBD2 is a possible D gene (6 bases). The CDR3 length is 13 residues. Deletions cut 5 bases from V and 5 bases from J, with 10 bases between. Germline V gene lookup returns CDR1 MNHEY and CDR2 SVGAGI. The CDR3 region has the DNA TGTGCCAGCAGTAGACCTAGCGACAATGAGCAGTTCTTC. Its translation: CASSRPSDNEQFF.

The gene calls are TRBV7-2 and TRBJ1-4; 7 bases are a match to TRBD1. The CDR3 is 16 amino acids. V lost 4 bases and J lost 8; bases outside the gene matches: 13. Germline V lookup: CDR1 SGHTA, CDR2 FQGNSA. The CDR3 DNA reads as TGTGCCAGCAGCTCGTTCGACAGGGCAGGGCGGGAAAAACTGTTTTTT. It codes for CASSSFDRAGREKLFF.

Here the CDR3 reads CASSLLAGGATDTQYF. As DNA, the CDR3 is TGTGCCAGCAGCTTATTAGCGGGAGGCGCCACAGATACGCAGTATTTT. The genes are TRBV5-4 and TRBJ2-3; 10 bases map to TRBD2. V lost 2 bases, J lost 2 bases, and 5 bases stayed unmatched. Germline V CDR1 and CDR2: SGHNT, YYREEE (reference sequence). The length of the CDR3 is 16 residues.

The V and J genes are TRBV7-9 and TRBJ2-2; no reliable D call. This CDR3 spans 15 amino acids. Trimming shortened V by 1 base and J by 2 bases, and 8 bases separated the two germline ends. Germline V gene lookup returns CDR1 SEHNR and CDR2 FQNEAQ (reference sequence). The CDR3 DNA is TGTGCCAGCAGCTTAGTTACAGTAAACACCGGGGAGCTGTTTTTT. Protein product: CASSLVTVNTGELFF.

The chain combines TRBV3-1 (or the pseudogene TRBV3-2) with TRBJ1-2, with 7 bases identical to TRBD1. The CDR3 covers 15 residues. Unmatched junction bases numbered 11, after V lost 5 bases and J lost 5 bases. Germline CDR1 is LGHDT and CDR2 is YNNKEL (reference sequence). The DNA for the CDR3 is TGTGCCAGCAGCGGGGCAGGGGGAGAAGCTTATGGCTACACCTTC. This translates into CASSGAGGEAYGYTF.

V usage is TRBV7-2 and J usage is TRBJ2-5; a possible D gene is TRBD1 (6 bases). Looked up from germline, CDR1 is SGHTA and CDR2 is FQGNSA. Trimming cost V 2 bases and J 4 bases, with 14 bases left between them. The CDR3 runs 15 residues. The CDR3 region has the DNA TGTGCCAGCAGCTTACGGGGCAGGGGAGCAGAGACCCAGTACTTC. Its translation is CASSLRGRGAETQYF.

V and J are TRBV3-1 (or the pseudogene TRBV3-2) and TRBJ2-7, with D maybe TRBD1 (5 bases). This CDR3 is built from 13 residues. Trimming removed 1 base at V and 7 bases at J, with 11 bases between. CDR1 and CDR2 (germline): LGHDT, YNNKEL (reference sequence). The CDR3 region has the DNA TGTGCCAGCAGCCAAGTGGGGCCGTGGGAGCAGTACTTC. Translating it yields CASSQVGPWEQYF.

The chain recombines TRBV5-1 with TRBJ2-7, with unresolved D. This CDR3 comprises 12 residues. Germline assignment: CDR1 SGHRS and CDR2 YFSETQ. Trimming left V 1 base short and J 4 bases short, with 6 bases between. CDR3 amino acids: CASSLNSYEQYF. DNA of the CDR3: TGCGCCAGCAGCTTGAATAGTTACGAGCAGTACTTC.

This chain joins TRBV5-4 and TRBJ2-3, with D tentatively TRBD2 (5 bases). V lost 4 bases and J lost 2, with 11 bases in between. Germline V lookup: CDR1 SGHNT, CDR2 YYREEE (reference sequence). This CDR3 comprises 14 residues. CDR3 sequence (DNA): TGTGCCAGCAGCGGGGAGAGGTACACAGATACGCAGTATTTT. Translation: CASSGERYTDTQYF. Variable domain in full (rest from reference TRBV5-4 and TRBJ2-3): ETGVTQSPTHLIKTRGQQVTLRCSSQSGHNTVSWYQQALGQGPQFIFQYYREEENGRGNFPPRFSGLQFPNYSSELNVNALELDDSALYLCASSGERYTDTQYFGPGTRLTVL.

This chain joins TRBV28 and TRBJ1-1, with D unclear. Germline CDR1 reads MDHEN; CDR2 reads SYDVKM. The V gene lost 3 bases and the J gene lost 5 bases, with 13 bases spanning the gap. CDR3 length: 14 amino acids. CDR3 sequence: CASSLGGPGTEAFF. The CDR3 DNA reads as TGTGCCAGCAGTTTGGGTGGCCCCGGGACTGAAGCTTTCTTT.

The J gene is TRBJ1-4, the V gene TRBV6-2 or TRBV6-3; D remains unclear. The CDR3 runs to 12 residues. Trimming shortened V by 2 bases and J by 7 bases, and 5 bases separated the two germline ends. The V gene's germline CDR1 is MNHEY and CDR2 SVGEGT. Written as DNA, the CDR3 is TGTGCCAGCAGTTACGAGGGTGAAAAACTGTTTTTT. Protein sequence: CASSYEGEKLFF.

The V and J genes are TRBV5-5 and TRBJ1-2; 7 bases line up with TRBD1. CDR1 and CDR2 from the germline V gene are SGHKS and YYEKEE (reference sequence). The CDR3 consists of 14 residues. J gave up 7 bases and V 0 bases, and 6 bases lay outside the gene matches. The CDR3 reads CASSLEGGGFGYTF. The CDR3 DNA sequence: TGTGCCAGCAGCTTGGAAGGAGGGGGCTTTGGCTACACCTTC.

This sequence joins TRBV6-4 and TRBJ2-2; 7 bases are a match to TRBD1. CDR1 is MRHNA and CDR2 is SNTAGT in the germline V gene. The trim removed 3 bases at V and 2 bases at J, leaving 6 bases unmatched. The CDR3 has 16 residues. The CDR3, as DNA: TGTGCCAGCAGTGAACCCGGACAGGACAACACCGGGGAGCTGTTTTTT. It specifies CASSEPGQDNTGELFF.

This clone was picked up a small number of times. This sequence joins TRBV2 and TRBJ1-2; D gene unclear. Trimming took off 0 bases at V and 4 bases at J, with 12 bases between the two ends. The CDR3 is 15 residues long. The germline V gene has CDR1 SNHLY and CDR2 FYNNEI. DNA for the CDR3: TGTGCCAGCAGTGAAGCCGAGGGCAGGCTCTATGGCTACACCTTC. Encoded protein: CASSEAEGRLYGYTF.

This clone was seen a handful of times. The chain couples TRBV2 to TRBJ2-2; D may be TRBD1 (5 bases). CDR1 SNHLY and CDR2 FYNNEI come from the germline V gene. The ends were cut back, 2 bases at V and 2 bases at J, with 9 bases in the middle. The CDR3 covers 15 residues. The CDR3 DNA is TGTGCCAGCAGTGAAAGGTGGGGCAACACCGGGGAGCTGTTTTTT. It translates to CASSERWGNTGELFF.

This chain joins TRBV6-1 and TRBJ2-7; possibly TRBD2 for D (5 bases). The CDR3 runs to 12 residues. CDR1 is MNHNS and CDR2 is SASEGT in the germline V gene. The V end lost 3 bases, the J end lost 6 bases, and 9 bases lay between the germline ends. The CDR3 is CASSDLAREQYF. The CDR3 coding sequence is TGTGCCAGCAGTGACCTAGCTCGCGAGCAGTACTTC.

The chain carries TRBV6-5 and TRBJ1-1; the D gene is possibly TRBD1 (5 bases). The CDR3 totals 15 residues. Germline V gene lookup returns CDR1 MNHEY and CDR2 SVGAGI. Trimming stripped 2 bases from V and 0 bases from J, with 10 bases between. CDR3 in amino acids: CASSYRGTMNTEAFF. The CDR3 nucleotides read TGTGCCAGCAGTTACAGGGGTACAATGAACACTGAAGCTTTCTTT.

This clone was observed a handful of times. The chain recombines TRBV2 with TRBJ1-1, with a weak D call TRBD1 (5 bases). Trimming shortened V by 4 bases and J by 1 base, and 10 bases separated the two germline ends. Germline CDR1 reads SNHLY; CDR2 reads FYNNEI. The length of the CDR3 is 14 residues. This CDR3 is CASSAWGRNTEAFF. The DNA of the CDR3 is TGTGCCAGCAGTGCCTGGGGCAGGAACACTGAAGCTTTCTTT.

CDR3 amino acids: CASSQVSGGGYNEQFF. In DNA form, the CDR3 reads TGTGCCAGCAGCCAAGTTAGCGGGGGGGGATACAATGAGCAGTTCTTC. V is TRBV3-1 (or the pseudogene TRBV3-2) and J is TRBJ2-1, with TRBD2 matching 11 bases. Germline V lookup: CDR1 LGHDT, CDR2 YNNKEL (reference sequence). This CDR3 has 16 residues. V lost 1 base, J lost 4 bases, and 3 bases stayed unmatched.

This chain joins TRBV14 and TRBJ2-3; D is perhaps TRBD2 (5 bases). The CDR3 contains 15 residues. Trimming took 2 bases from V and 2 from J, leaving 11 bases between them. Germline values: CDR1 SGHDN, CDR2 FVKESK. For the CDR3, the DNA is TGTGCCAGCAGCCAAACAATTGGACTCACAGATACGCAGTATTTT. Its translation: CASSQTIGLTDTQYF.

The rearrangement uses TRBV5-1 and TRBJ2-7, with a tentative D call TRBD1 (6 bases). Germline CDR1 and CDR2: SGHRS and YFSETQ. This CDR3 has 12 amino acids. Trimming pared 5 bases from V and 3 bases from J, leaving 9 bases between. CDR3 bases: TGCGCCAGCAGTCAAGGGGGCTACGAGCAGTACTTC. Residues: CASSQGGYEQYF.

CDR3 bases: TGCGCCAGCAGCTCGGTAATCCGGAGAACCGGGGAGCTGTTTTTT. It is translated as CASSSVIRRTGELFF. The chain recombines TRBV5-1 with TRBJ2-2; D is undetermined. Germline CDR1 is SGHRS and CDR2 is YFSETQ. V was pared by 3 bases and J by 5 bases, with 14 bases between. CDR3 length: 15 residues.

V usage is TRBV10-1 and J usage is TRBJ2-2; tentative D call: TRBD2 (5 bases). The CDR3 extends over 17 amino acids. With 0 bases removed from V and 5 bases from J, the gap between germline ends came to 16 bases. Germline lookup yields CDR1 WNHNN and CDR2 SYGVQD (reference sequence). CDR3 sequence: CASSESWRHKRTGELFF. CDR3 coding DNA: TGCGCCAGCAGTGAGTCGTGGAGGCACAAAAGGACCGGGGAGCTGTTTTTT.

This clone was counted a single time. The V gene is TRBV5-4, the J gene TRBJ1-2, with 8 bases aligning to TRBD1. V was pared by 0 bases and J by 4 bases, with 8 bases of the junction left unmatched. This CDR3 has 16 amino acids. Germline CDR1 and CDR2: SGHNT and YYREEE (reference sequence). CDR3 sequence reads: CASSLGGQGGLYGYTF. The CDR3 nucleotides are TGTGCCAGCAGCTTGGGTGGACAGGGTGGTCTCTATGGCTACACCTTC. Supplemented by reference TRBV5-4 and TRBJ1-2, the full variable domain reads ETGVTQSPTHLIKTRGQQVTLRCSSQSGHNTVSWYQQALGQGPQFIFQYYREEENGRGNFPPRFSGLQFPNYSSELNVNALELDDSALYLCASSLGGQGGLYGYTFGSGTRLTVV.

V is TRBV5-1 and J is TRBJ2-1, with 9 nucleotides matching TRBD2. CDR3 size: 16 residues. The germline V gene encodes CDR1 SGHRS and CDR2 YFSETQ. Germline trimming cut 5 bases from V and 2 bases from J; bases unmatched to any gene: 8. The CDR3 loop reads CASRKQASGTYNEQFF. The DNA for the CDR3 is TGCGCCAGCAGAAAACAGGCTAGCGGGACCTACAATGAGCAGTTCTTC. The whole variable domain, remainder taken from reference TRBV5-1 and TRBJ2-1, is KAGVTQTPRYLIKTRGQQVTLSCSPISGHRSVSWYQQTPGQGLQFLFEYFSETQRNKGNFPGRFSGRQFSNSRSEMNVSTLELGDSALYLCASRKQASGTYNEQFFGPGTRLTVL.

The chain employs TRBV4-3 and TRBJ2-2, with 9 bases lining up with TRBD1. Germline V gene sequence: CDR1 LGHNA, CDR2 YSLEER. V gave up 4 bases and J gave up 6 bases; unmatched junction bases: 6. CDR3 length: 15 amino acids. The CDR3 nucleotides read TGCGCCAGCAGCCCAGGACAGGGGCAGGCCGGGGAGCTGTTTTTT. Its protein is CASSPGQGQAGELFF.

The chain couples TRBV7-6 to TRBJ2-1; 7 bases align to TRBD2. Germline CDR1 SGHVS, CDR2 FNYEAQ. The CDR3 extends over 18 amino acids. V lost 2 bases, J lost 0 bases, and 10 bases stayed unmatched. Here the CDR3 DNA reads TGTGCCAGCAGCTTAAACCGGGGTAGCGGGTCCTCCTACAATGAGCAGTTCTTC. Translation gives CASSLNRGSGSSYNEQFF.